Following are 4 T cell receptor beta chains from one sample sequenced in a study of blood T cells in healthy people across ages. A J-beta primer mix and a sample-barcoded 5' primer were used in a second PCR of about 7 to 12 cycles. Using its own MiXCR run on the 5' RACE reads, TCRdb lists one record per CDR3 protein. The repertoire consists of some 1.4 million distinct CDR3 sequences, with 42% occurring once and the leading ten covering roughly 7.9%. The specimen was blood. These receptor sequences come from a woman younger than 30 in good health.

There are a few counts of this clonotype. This chain connects TRBV6-6 to TRBJ2-1, with D possibly being TRBD1 or TRBD2 (5 bases each). This CDR3 has 13 amino acids. The germline CDR1 and CDR2 sequences are MNHNY and SVGAGI (reference sequence). CDR3 coding DNA: TGTGCGGGACGCCGAAGCTCCTACAATGAGCAGTTCTTC. This codes for CAGRRSSYNEQFF.

Concerning this clonotype itself: This clone may be a read error of a much larger clone one base away. V is TRBV3-1 and J is TRBJ2-7, with D perhaps given as TRBD1 or TRBD2 (5 bases each). Per germline, CDR1 LGHDT and CDR2 YNNKEL (reference sequence). The CDR3 totals 15 residues. The V end was cut by 0 bases, the J end by 7 bases, with 16 bases between. CDR3 sequence reads: CASSQDPGAYNEQYF. In DNA form, the CDR3 reads TGTGCCAGCAGCCAAGATCCCGGGGCTTACAATGAGCAGTACTTC.

This clonotype has a handful of counts. This rearrangement joins TRBV13 to TRBJ1-2; 8 bases are shared with TRBD1. The CDR3 sequence is 16 residues long. Germline V lookup: CDR1 PRHDT, CDR2 FYEKMQ (reference sequence). V dropped 0 bases and J dropped 1; count of bases not matched to a gene: 4. CDR3 sequence (DNA): TGTGCCAGCAGCTTAGGTCAGGGGGCTGGTAACTATGGCTACACCTTC. Translating it yields CASSLGQGAGNYGYTF.

This clonotype was seen more than once but under ten times. The gene calls are TRBV5-1 and TRBJ1-2; D is uncertain. CDR3 size: 15 residues. From germline, CDR1 is SGHRS and CDR2 YFSETQ. V was clipped by 4 bases and J by 0 bases, with 13 bases between them. CDR3 coding DNA: TGCGCCAGCAGCGGGGTCGGCGGATCTAACTATGGCTACACCTTC. It yields the protein CASSGVGGSNYGYTF.